The 32 T cell receptor beta chains in this list originate from one sample, sequenced in a study of blood T cell repertoires in COVID-19. The table came from immunoSEQ multiplex PCR; TCRdb's copy has only in-frame clones and leaves some out. The top ten clones hold 2.5% to 3% of a sample with over 250,000 clones, roughly 90% of them seen once. The sequenced sample consisted of PBMCs or T cells enriched from blood (not recorded which). Receptors were obtained from a woman between 45 and 60 years old who had recovered from COVID-19.

In nucleotides, the CDR3 is TGTGCCAGCAGCTTAGAGTCGACTAGCGGCATCTACGAGCAGTACTTC. Translated, it gives CASSLESTSGIYEQYF. J is TRBJ2-7 and V is TRBV7-8, with TRBD2 identical over 9 bases. From germline, CDR1 is SGHVS and CDR2 FQNEAQ. CDR3 size: 16 residues. J lost 3 bases, V lost 1 base, and 7 bases had no gene match.

The gene calls are TRBV18 and TRBJ2-1; 7 positions match TRBD1. The CDR3 consists of 15 residues. V lost 3 bases to trimming and J lost 3 bases; unmatched junction nucleotides: 5. CDR1 KGHSH and CDR2 LQKENI come from the germline V gene. The CDR3 region has the DNA TGTGCCAGCTCACCTAGACAGGGCTTCTACAATGAGCAGTTCTTC. Residues: CASSPRQGFYNEQFF.

The rearrangement joins TRBV20-1 to TRBJ2-4; D is uncertain. Germline V gene sequence: CDR1 DFQATT, CDR2 SNEGSKA (reference sequence). V was clipped by 1 base and J by 8 bases, with 6 bases between them. The CDR3 loop spans 11 amino acids. This chain's CDR3 is CSARGVYIQYF. In nucleotides, the CDR3 is TGCAGTGCTAGAGGCGTATACATTCAGTACTTC.

V gene TRBV4-2 combines with J gene TRBJ1-3; no clear D gene. This CDR3 is 13 amino acids long. The V end was cut by 1 base, the J end by 3 bases, with 4 bases between. Germline CDR1 reads LGHNA; CDR2 reads YNFKEQ. CDR3 in DNA: TGTGCCAGCAGCCAAGCCAGTGGAAACACCATATATTTT. Translated, it gives CASSQASGNTIYF.

V and J are TRBV2 and TRBJ1-2; unclear D gene. V was shortened by 0 bases and J by 4 bases, with 12 bases between the two germline ends. There are 15 residues in the CDR3. Germline V gene lookup returns CDR1 SNHLY and CDR2 FYNNEI. CDR3: CASSEALGLSYGYTF. Written as DNA, the CDR3 is TGTGCCAGCAGTGAAGCGCTAGGATTGAGCTATGGCTACACCTTC.

This rearrangement joins TRBV6-5 to TRBJ1-4; 10 nucleotides line up with TRBD1. The V segment lost 8 bases and the J segment 7 bases; nucleotides outside the gene matches: 4. In germline, CDR1 is MNHEY, CDR2 SVGAGI. The CDR3 extends over 13 amino acids. In nucleotides, the CDR3 is TGTGCCAGCGGGAGGGACAGGGGTGAAAAACTGTTTTTT. This translates into CASGRDRGEKLFF.

The V gene is TRBV2, the J gene TRBJ2-2; tentatively, D is TRBD1 (6 bases). This CDR3 is 13 amino acids long. CDR1 SNHLY and CDR2 FYNNEI come from the germline V gene. The V gene lost 6 bases and the J gene lost 2 bases, with 7 bases spanning the gap. The CDR3 nucleotides read TGTGCCAGCAGGACAGGAAACACCGGGGAGCTGTTTTTT. Protein product: CASRTGNTGELFF. Filled out from reference TRBV2 and TRBJ2-2, the complete variable domain reads EPEVTQTPSHQVTQMGQEVILRCVPISNHLYFYWYRQILGQKVEFLVSFYNNEISEKSEIFDDQFSVERPDGSNFTLKIRSTKLEDSAMYFCASRTGNTGELFFGEGSRLTVL.

In nucleotides, the CDR3 is TGTGCCAGCAGGAGGACAGCGACCTACGAGCAGTACTTC. Translation gives CASRRTATYEQYF. The V call is TRBV2, the J call TRBJ2-7; the D gene is possibly TRBD1 (6 bases). Germline V gene sequence: CDR1 SNHLY, CDR2 FYNNEI. CDR3 length: 13 residues. Trimming took off 6 bases at V and 2 bases at J, with 11 bases between the two ends.

The gene calls are TRBV6-2 or TRBV6-3 and TRBJ2-3; D might be TRBD1 (6 bases). The CDR3 spans 14 residues. Germline CDR1 reads MNHEY; CDR2 reads SVGEGT. With 6 bases removed from V and 1 base from J, the gap between germline ends came to 11 bases. The CDR3, as DNA: TGTGCCAGCAGCCACAGGGTGGGCACAGATACGCAGTATTTT. Translation: CASSHRVGTDTQYF.

This clone was seen only once. The V and J genes are TRBV15 and TRBJ2-3; 7 nucleotides match TRBD1. J was trimmed by 4 bases and V by 5 bases; bases with no gene match: 12. Germline-derived CDR1 and CDR2 are LNHNV and YYDKDF (reference sequence). This CDR3 contains 16 residues. CDR3 protein: CATSGDRGQRPDTQYF. For the CDR3, the DNA is TGTGCCACCAGCGGGGATAGGGGGCAAAGGCCAGATACGCAGTATTTT.

The chain has TRBV6-2 or TRBV6-3 and TRBJ2-4; 9 positions match TRBD2. The CDR3 runs 18 residues. Germline CDR1 MNHEY, CDR2 SVGEGT. J was trimmed by 1 base and V by 2 bases; bases with no gene match: 9. The DNA of the CDR3 is TGTGCCAGCAGTTACACTAGCGGGCGCTCGGCTGCCAAAAACATTCAGTACTTC. Protein product: CASSYTSGRSAAKNIQYF.

The rearrangement joins TRBV30 to TRBJ1-5, with TRBD1 as a possible D gene (5 bases). Germline V gene data show CDR1 as GTSNPN and CDR2 as SVGIG (reference sequence). The V and J ends lost 0 bases and 1 base respectively, with 10 bases between them. The CDR3 has 15 residues. The CDR3 loop reads CAWSVQGISNQPQHF. The CDR3 DNA sequence: TGTGCCTGGAGTGTCCAGGGAATAAGCAATCAGCCCCAGCATTTT.

In its sample, this clone was seen once. The chain recombines TRBV28 with TRBJ2-5, with a possible D match to TRBD1 (6 bases). The V gene's germline CDR1 is MDHEN and CDR2 SYDVKM. The ends were cut back, 7 bases at V and 5 bases at J, with 20 bases in the middle. The CDR3 has 15 amino acids. CDR3 sequence (DNA): TGTGCCAGCAACGCCAGGGCAGGGGTGGCTGAGACCCAGTACTTC. Translation: CASNARAGVAETQYF.

V is TRBV7-9 and J is TRBJ1-3; D is unclear. Germline V CDR1 and CDR2: SEHNR, FQNEAQ (reference sequence). V gave up 4 bases and J gave up 1 base, with 11 bases separating them. CDR3 length: 15 amino acids. CDR3 nucleotides: TGTGCCAGCAGCTCCCGGACTTCGTCTGGAAACACCATATATTTT. Encoded protein: CASSSRTSSGNTIYF.

This clone was recorded only once. This chain links TRBV2 with TRBJ2-3; 11 bases match TRBD2. CDR1 SNHLY and CDR2 FYNNEI come from the germline V gene. This CDR3 region has 14 residues. V lost 6 bases to trimming and J lost 6 bases; unmatched junction nucleotides: 5. CDR3 region: CASRATSGSDTQYF. The DNA for the CDR3 is TGTGCCAGCAGGGCAACTAGCGGGAGCGATACGCAGTATTTT.

The chain combines TRBV7-3 with TRBJ2-1; weak D call: TRBD2 (5 bases). Between the trimmed V and J ends, which lost 4 bases and 2 bases, there was a span of 12 bases. The CDR3 totals 15 residues. From germline, CDR1 is SGHTA and CDR2 FQGTGA. The CDR3 DNA reads TGTGCCAGCAGCTCCTCGGGAAGCCCCTACAATGAGCAGTTCTTC. This codes for CASSSSGSPYNEQFF. The whole variable domain, filled in from reference TRBV7-3 and TRBJ2-1, reads GAGVSQTPSNKVTEKGKYVELRCDPISGHTALYWYRQSLGQGPEFLIYFQGTGAADDSGLPNDRFFAVRPEGSVSTLKIQRTERGDSAVYLCASSSSGSPYNEQFFGPGTRLTVL.

J is TRBJ1-2 and V is TRBV30; D might be TRBD1 (6 bases). The CDR3 sequence is 16 residues long. V lost 5 bases, J lost 6 bases, and 25 bases lay in between. The germline V gene has CDR1 GTSNPN and CDR2 SVGIG (reference sequence). CDR3 in DNA: TGTGCCTGGGGGGCAGGGAAGGCCCTAAGGGGGAATGGCTACACCTTC. Its translation: CAWGAGKALRGNGYTF.

The chain couples TRBV28 to TRBJ2-1; 8 nucleotides agree with TRBD2. Germline V gene data show CDR1 as MDHEN and CDR2 as SYDVKM. This CDR3 is 15 amino acids long. V lost 5 bases to trimming and J lost 9 bases; unmatched junction nucleotides: 12. The chain's CDR3 is CASSLSGTRMGEQFF. In DNA form, the CDR3 reads TGTGCCAGCAGTCTGTCCGGGACTAGAATGGGTGAGCAGTTCTTC.

The chain links TRBV6-6 to TRBJ2-7; TRBD1 is a possible D gene (7 bases). V was cut by 4 bases and J by 3 bases, with 10 bases left in between. The CDR3 consists of 13 residues. Germline-derived CDR1 and CDR2 are MNHNY and SVGAGI (reference sequence). The chain's CDR3 is CASSWRDSYEQYF. The CDR3 DNA follows: TGTGCCAGCAGTTGGCGGGACAGCTACGAGCAGTACTTC.

The chain recombines TRBV11-3 with TRBJ2-1; D perhaps matches TRBD2 (6 bases). Trimming left V 2 bases short and J 4 bases short, with 15 bases between. The CDR3 consists of 16 residues. Germline V gene data show CDR1 as SGHNT and CDR2 as YENEEA. DNA of the CDR3: TGTGCCAGCAGCTTATCCCTAGCGTACGGGTACAATGAGCAGTTCTTC. Its protein is CASSLSLAYGYNEQFF.

The gene calls are TRBV5-4 and TRBJ2-7, with TRBD1 identical over 9 bases. Germline CDR1 reads SGHNT; CDR2 reads YYREEE (reference sequence). This CDR3 region has 16 residues. V was clipped by 2 bases and J by 2 bases; unmatched bases: 8. CDR3 nucleotide sequence: TGTGCCAGCAGCTTAGAACCCGGGACAGGGCCCTACGAGCAGTACTTC. It specifies CASSLEPGTGPYEQYF.

In regard to this clone: This specimen includes other DNA sequences encoding the same CDR3. V is TRBV29-1 and J is TRBJ1-1; D perhaps matches TRBD1 (5 bases). Germline assignment: CDR1 SQVTM and CDR2 ANQGSEA. The germline V and J ends were trimmed by 6 bases and 2 bases, with 10 bases remaining between them. The CDR3 length is 12 residues. The CDR3 sequence is CSVGQSNTEAFF. CDR3 sequence (DNA): TGCAGCGTCGGACAATCTAACACTGAAGCTTTCTTT.

In this sample, this clone turned up once. DNA of the CDR3: TGTGCCACCAGCGGGGGGGGCCAATCCTACGAGCAGTACTTC. Translation gives CATSGGGQSYEQYF. J is TRBJ2-7 and V is TRBV6-5, with TRBD2 matching 10 bases. CDR3 length: 14 amino acids. Germline V CDR1 and CDR2: MNHEY, SVGAGI. The junction had 7 bases not matched to a gene; V was cut back by 10 bases and J by 1 base.

This chain joins TRBV7-2 and TRBJ1-1; 9 nucleotides align to TRBD1. The ends lost 4 bases at V and 4 bases at J; junction bases unmatched: 7. CDR1 and CDR2 (germline): SGHTA, FQGNSA. This CDR3 has 15 amino acids. CDR3 protein: CASSSGQGYSTEAFF. In DNA, the CDR3 is TGTGCCAGCAGCTCCGGACAGGGGTATAGCACTGAAGCTTTCTTT.

The gene calls are TRBV25-1 and TRBJ1-6, with a tentative D call TRBD1 (5 bases). The CDR3 totals 17 residues. Germline V gene data show CDR1 as MGHDK and CDR2 as SYGVNS. V lost 4 bases, J lost 0 bases, and 13 bases lay in between. CDR3 bases: TGTGCCAGCAGTGGGGGCTACGTCAGCTCCTATAATTCACCCCTCCACTTT. This codes for CASSGGYVSSYNSPLHF.

This clone was seen once. The chain couples TRBV11-2 to TRBJ1-1; D may be TRBD1 (5 bases). This CDR3 has 13 amino acids. CDR1 SGHAT and CDR2 FQNNGV come from the germline V gene. V was clipped by 5 bases and J by 8 bases, with 15 bases between them. The CDR3 loop is CASSQDRETEAFF. The CDR3 DNA reads as TGTGCCAGCAGCCAAGACAGAGAGACGGAAGCTTTCTTT.

The CDR3 loop is CASSGGPRDEQYF. CDR3 sequence (DNA): TGTGCCAGCAGCGGCGGGCCGAGGGACGAGCAGTACTTC. The V call is TRBV5-6, the J call TRBJ2-7, with a tentative D call TRBD2 (5 bases). CDR1 SGHDT and CDR2 YYEEEE come from the germline V gene. The CDR3 runs 13 residues. Trimming removed 4 bases at V and 5 bases at J, with 13 bases between.

This clone came up once. The chain joins TRBV28 to TRBJ1-5; 8 nucleotides line up with TRBD1. V lost 6 bases and J lost 6; bases outside the gene matches: 4. This CDR3 spans 13 amino acids. CDR1 and CDR2 (germline): MDHEN, SYDVKM. The CDR3 DNA reads TGTGCCAGCAGACAGACAGGGGTTCAGCCCCAGCATTTT. This gives the protein CASRQTGVQPQHF.

The V gene is TRBV7-3, the J gene TRBJ2-2; D may be TRBD1 (5 bases). Trimming pared 1 base from V and 5 bases from J, leaving 11 bases between. Germline CDR1 and CDR2: SGHTA and FQGTGA. There are 15 residues in the CDR3. CDR3 bases: TGTGCCAGCAGCTTAAGGCAGGGCAGGACCGGGGAGCTGTTTTTT. It yields the protein CASSLRQGRTGELFF.

The gene calls are TRBV9 and TRBJ1-1, with no clear D. V lost 4 bases and J lost 1, with 11 bases in between. Per germline, CDR1 SGDLS and CDR2 YYNGEE. The CDR3 consists of 14 residues. The CDR3 is CASSPETENTEAFF. CDR3 in DNA: TGTGCCAGCAGCCCGGAGACGGAGAACACTGAAGCTTTCTTT.

V usage is TRBV11-2 and J usage is TRBJ2-3; TRBD2 is a possible D gene (5 bases). The CDR3 contains 19 residues. Germline V gives CDR1 SGHAT, CDR2 FQNNGV. Between the trimmed V and J ends, which lost 2 bases and 0 bases, there was a span of 21 bases. The CDR3 protein is CASSLTIYRTGTSTDTQYF. The CDR3 coding sequence is TGTGCCAGCAGCTTAACTATCTACCGGACTGGAACTAGCACAGATACGCAGTATTTT.

This chain links TRBV11-2 with TRBJ1-2; the D gene is possibly TRBD1 (5 bases). Germline values: CDR1 SGHAT, CDR2 FQNNGV. The CDR3 has 15 amino acids. V lost 1 base, J lost 4 bases, and 13 bases lay in between. The CDR3, as DNA: TGTGCCAGCAGCTTAGCCCCCAGGGCATTCTATGGCTACACCTTC. This sequence encodes CASSLAPRAFYGYTF.